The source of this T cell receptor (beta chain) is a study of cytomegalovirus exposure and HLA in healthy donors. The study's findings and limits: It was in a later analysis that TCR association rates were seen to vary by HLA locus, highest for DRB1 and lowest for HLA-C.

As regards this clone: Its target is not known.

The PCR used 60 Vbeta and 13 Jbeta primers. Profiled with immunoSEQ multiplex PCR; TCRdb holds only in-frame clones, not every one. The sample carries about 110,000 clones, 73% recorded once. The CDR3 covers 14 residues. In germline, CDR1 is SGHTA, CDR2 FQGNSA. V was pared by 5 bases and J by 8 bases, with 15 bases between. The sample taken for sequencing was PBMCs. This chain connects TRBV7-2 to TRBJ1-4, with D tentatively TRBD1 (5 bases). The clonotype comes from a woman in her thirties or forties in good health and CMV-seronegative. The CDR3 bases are TGTGCCAGCAGCCAAGGGGCCTTTGGAGAAAAACTGTTTTTT. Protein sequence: CASSQGAFGEKLFF.